This TCR beta chain was sequenced during a study of blood T cell repertoires in COVID-19. In the original analysis: Estimated nucleated cell counts came from reference gene primer amplification. The method was immunoSEQ multiplex PCR; TCRdb's version includes in-frame clones alone and lacks a portion of them. V and J calls and clone size are copied from that table; D and trimming were computed from the DNA. In the table there are 220,000 or so clones, 80% to 90% of which are singletons. Across fewer than 25 US areas, participants ranged in age from 18 to 89 years. Self-reported history from a screening survey and questionnaire set each donor's cohort. Sequencing was carried out using PBMCs or T cells enriched from blood (not recorded which). This receptor was obtained from a young woman in a cohort exposed to, infected with or recovered from COVID-19 (not recorded which).

CDR3 in DNA: TGTGCCAGCAGCCGAGCGCACCTTCCCTACGAGCAGTACTTC. As protein: CASSRAHLPYEQYF. The rearrangement links TRBV13 to TRBJ2-7; no clear D. V lost 5 bases and J 2 bases, leaving 13 bases between the germline ends. The CDR3 runs 14 residues. The germline V gene encodes CDR1 PRHDT and CDR2 FYEKMQ (reference sequence).